The 20 T cell receptor beta chains below were found in one sample sequenced in a study of T cell clonality in common variable immunodeficiency. General study points: Reportedly, TCR beta sequences from common variable immunodeficiency showed fewer deletions and N-nucleotide insertions.

Measured with immunoSEQ multiplex PCR; TCRdb has only the in-frame clones, and not every one. This sample carries approximately 38,000 clones, none of them present only once. Their target antigens are unknown. Sample: peripheral blood mononuclear cells. The receptor source for this set is a human donor with common variable immunodeficiency.

Ten or more counts support this clone. The read gets to within 3 residues of the CDR3 end, and the germline J gene fills in the rest. J is TRBJ2-7 and V is TRBV7-2; 10 nucleotides match TRBD1. The CDR3 spans 15 residues. Germline values: CDR1 SGHTA, CDR2 FQGNSA. J lost 1 base, V lost 4 bases, and 4 bases had no gene match. The sequenced part of the CDR3 DNA is TGTGCCAGCAGCTCGGGACAGGGGAGTTCCTACGAG. It codes for CASSSGQGSSYE. The full-length CDR3 reads as CASSSGQGSSYEQYF.

This clone was counted between two and nine times. Sequencing ends 3 residues short of the CDR3 end; the germline J gene provides the rest. The chain has TRBV7-9 and TRBJ2-5; tentative D call: TRBD1 (5 bases). The CDR3 loop spans 14 amino acids. Trimming cost V 1 base and J 3 bases, with 9 bases left between them. CDR1 SEHNR and CDR2 FQNEAQ come from the germline V gene (reference sequence). CDR3: CASSLGQLKETQYF. The sequenced CDR3 bases are TGTGCCAGCAGCTTAGGACAGCTAAAAGAGACC.

Note on this clone: The read stops 3 residues short of the end of the CDR3; the missing end is completed from the germline J gene. The chain has TRBV6-1 and TRBJ2-7; D may be TRBD1 (6 bases). This CDR3 is 14 amino acids long. Per germline, CDR1 MNHNS and CDR2 SASEGT. V dropped 3 bases and J dropped 3 bases, with 12 bases sitting between them. CDR3 amino acids: CASSDLRGGYEQYF. Partial CDR3 DNA: TGTGCCAGCAGTGACCTCAGGGGCGGCTACGAG.

There are many counts of this clone. The read ends 3 residues shy of where the CDR3 ends; the end is completed using the germline J gene. The rearrangement uses TRBV2 and TRBJ2-5, with a tentative D call TRBD1 (5 bases). This CDR3 comprises 13 residues. The germline V gene encodes CDR1 SNHLY and CDR2 FYNNEI. V was shortened by 2 bases and J by 4 bases, with 8 bases between the two germline ends. The DNA read from the CDR3 is TGTGCCAGCAGTGAATTGCAGGGAGAGACC. This gives the protein CASSELQGET. The full-length CDR3 reads as CASSELQGETQYF.

As regards this clone: The read gets to within 3 residues of the CDR3 end, and the germline J gene fills in the rest. The chain is built from TRBV7-8 and TRBJ1-1; no reliable D call. CDR1 and CDR2 (germline): SGHVS, FQNEAQ. CDR3 size: 15 residues. Trimming shortened V by 1 base and J by 0 bases, and 9 bases separated the two germline ends. The sequenced part of the CDR3 DNA is TGTGCCAGCAGCTTAGAAGGCAGGTTGAACACTGAA. Translated: CASSLEGRLNTE. The whole CDR3 reads CASSLEGRLNTEAFF.

With respect to this clone: Read coverage stops 3 residues before the CDR3 terminus; the germline J gene supplies the remainder. The V and J genes are TRBV5-1 and TRBJ2-7; 9 bases fit TRBD2. The trim removed 0 bases at V and 2 bases at J, leaving 6 bases unmatched. The CDR3 totals 16 residues. CDR1 is SGHRS, CDR2 YFSETQ, per germline. CDR3 residues: CASSLAGLAGTYEQYF. The sequenced part of the CDR3 DNA is TGCGCCAGCAGCTTGGCCGGTCTAGCGGGAACCTACGAG.

This clone was seen a handful of times. The CDR3 here is CASSLGLGLAEFYEQYF. The sequenced CDR3 bases are TGCGCCAGCAGCTTGGGGCTCGGATTAGCGGAATTCTACGAG. V usage is TRBV5-1 and J usage is TRBJ2-7; TRBD2 might be the D (6 bases). The CDR3 goes on 3 residues after the read ends, and that part is filled in from the germline J gene. In germline, CDR1 is SGHRS, CDR2 YFSETQ. The CDR3 totals 17 residues. V shed 0 bases and J shed 3 bases, with 19 bases lying between them.

About this clone itself: The read falls 3 residues short of the CDR3 end, and the missing part is taken from the germline J gene. This sequence joins TRBV30 and TRBJ1-4, with 7 bases fitting TRBD1. The CDR3 is 13 amino acids. Germline lookup yields CDR1 GTSNPN and CDR2 SVGIG (reference sequence). The CDR3 loop is CAWSALRGRELFF. CDR3 DNA (partial): TGTGCCTGGAGTGCCCTAAGGGGGCGCGAA.

This clone was found many times. The read ends 3 residues early relative to the CDR3; the germline J gene fills the gap. This rearrangement joins TRBV30 to TRBJ1-5; D unresolved. The CDR3 has 15 residues. The germline CDR1 and CDR2 sequences are GTSNPN and SVGIG (reference sequence). Trimming removed 2 bases from V and 0 bases from J, with 11 bases in between. The CDR3 protein is CAWSRSGYSNQPQHF. CDR3 DNA, as far as it was read: TGTGCCTGGAGTCGATCGGGTTATAGCAATCAGCCC.

In its sample, this clone was seen many times. Sequencing ends 3 residues short of the CDR3 end; the germline J gene provides the rest. V gene TRBV7-2 combines with J gene TRBJ1-2; D is unresolved. Between the trimmed V and J ends, which lost 5 bases and 4 bases, there was a span of 17 bases. Germline CDR1 reads SGHTA; CDR2 reads FQGNSA. This CDR3 is built from 15 residues. The CDR3 DNA, read in part, is TGTGCCAGCAGCGCACGGGGTGGAGGCCGCTATGGC. It translates to CASSARGGGRYG. The full CDR3 protein is CASSARGGGRYGYTF.

As to this clone: The read ends 3 residues before the CDR3 terminus; that terminus is restored from the germline J gene. V is TRBV13 and J is TRBJ1-1; D might be TRBD1 (6 bases). CDR1 is PRHDT and CDR2 is FYEKMQ in the germline V gene (reference sequence). This CDR3 comprises 13 residues. With 3 bases removed from V and 4 bases from J, the gap between germline ends came to 9 bases. CDR3 loop: CASSFIGGTEAFF. The sequenced part of the CDR3 DNA is TGTGCCAGCAGCTTCATAGGGGGCACTGAA.

About this clone itself: The CDR3 goes on 3 residues after the read ends, and that part is filled in from the germline J gene. V usage is TRBV2 and J usage is TRBJ1-6, with D perhaps TRBD1 (5 bases). The germline V and J ends were trimmed by 0 bases and 2 bases, with 11 bases remaining between them. The germline CDR1 and CDR2 sequences are SNHLY and FYNNEI. This CDR3 region has 17 residues. Partial CDR3 DNA: TGTGCCAGCAGTGAAGCGGGCACAGGACCCTATAATTCACCC. As protein: CASSEAGTGPYNSP. The entire CDR3 sequence reads CASSEAGTGPYNSPLHF.

This clone was detected ten times or more. The read ends 3 residues shy of where the CDR3 ends; the end is completed using the germline J gene. V and J are TRBV14 and TRBJ2-7; D may be TRBD1 or TRBD2 (5 bases each). The V and J ends lost 3 bases and 4 bases respectively, with 16 bases between them. The CDR3 is 15 residues long. Germline CDR1 SGHDN, CDR2 FVKESK. The DNA read from the CDR3 is TGTGCCAGCAGCCATAGAGGGCAGGGTTCGTACGAG. Amino acids: CASSHRGQGSYE. The CDR3 as a whole reads CASSHRGQGSYEQYF.

In this sample, this clone turned up many times. The sequence runs out 3 residues before the end of the CDR3; the remainder is reconstructed from the germline J gene. This chain links TRBV5-1 with TRBJ1-6; no clear D. The germline gives CDR1 SGHRS, CDR2 YFSETQ. The CDR3 has 13 amino acids. CDR3 DNA, as far as it was read: TGCGCCAGCAGCTTGGCCTTTGGCTCTGCC. It translates to CASSLAFGSA. The CDR3 as a whole reads CASSLAFGSALHF.

This clone was seen at least ten times. From the germline J gene comes the end of the CDR3, since the read stops 3 residues before it. V gene TRBV5-1 combines with J gene TRBJ1-6, with TRBD1 matching over 8 bases. This CDR3 is built from 14 residues. Germline values: CDR1 SGHRS, CDR2 YFSETQ. With 4 bases clipped from V and 6 bases from J, the junction kept 3 bases outside the gene matches. The CDR3 here is CASSGTGGNSPLHF. Partial CDR3 DNA: TGCGCCAGCAGCGGTACAGGGGGTAATTCACCC.

This clone showed up just a few times. Sequencing ends 3 residues short of the CDR3 end; the germline J gene provides the rest. This chain links TRBV5-1 with TRBJ2-3; D remains unclear. This CDR3 is 13 amino acids long. From germline, CDR1 is SGHRS and CDR2 YFSETQ. V gave up 4 bases and J gave up 1 base, with 7 bases separating them. The DNA read from the CDR3 is TGCGCCAGCAGCGTCCAGGGCACAGATACG. It codes for CASSVQGTDT. The complete CDR3 protein is CASSVQGTDTQYF.

This clone was recorded at least ten times. Sequencing ends 3 residues short of the CDR3 end; the germline J gene provides the rest. This chain joins TRBV10-3 and TRBJ1-4; weak D call: TRBD1 (5 bases). Germline values: CDR1 ENHRY, CDR2 SYGVKD. V was trimmed by 0 bases and J by 3 bases, leaving 8 bases between them. The CDR3 loop spans 15 amino acids. The CDR3 DNA, read in part, is TGTGCCATCAGTGAGTCTAAAGGGGCTAATGAAAAA. The encoded protein is CAISESKGANEK. The CDR3 in full is CAISESKGANEKLFF.

About this clone itself: The sequenced fragment ends 3 residues before the CDR3 boundary, so the rest is inferred from the germline J gene. The chain carries TRBV7-9 and TRBJ1-5; 7 bases are a match to TRBD1. The CDR3 extends over 15 amino acids. Germline lookup yields CDR1 SEHNR and CDR2 FQNEAQ (reference sequence). V lost 1 base to trimming and J lost 3 bases; unmatched junction nucleotides: 3. The sequenced CDR3 bases are TGTGCCAGCAGCTTAGACGGGACAGTCAATCAGCCC. It specifies CASSLDGTVNQP. The full CDR3 protein is CASSLDGTVNQPQHF.

In its sample, this clone was seen many times. The read gets to within 3 residues of the CDR3 end, and the germline J gene fills in the rest. The chain joins TRBV5-1 to TRBJ2-7; D is unresolved. The ends were cut back, 2 bases at V and 0 bases at J, with 12 bases in the middle. The CDR3 loop spans 15 amino acids. Germline V gene sequence: CDR1 SGHRS, CDR2 YFSETQ. The chain's CDR3 is CASSFGDSSSYEQYF. The DNA read from the CDR3 is TGCGCCAGCAGCTTCGGCGACTCGAGCTCCTACGAG. The variable domain in full, with the rest retrieved from reference TRBV5-1 and TRBJ2-7, is KAGVTQTPRYLIKTRGQQVTLSCSPISGHRSVSWYQQTPGQGLQFLFEYFSETQRNKGNFPGRFSGRQFSNSRSEMNVSTLELGDSALYLCASSFGDSSSYEQYFGPGTRLTVT.

This clone appeared many times. The CDR3 goes on 3 residues after the read ends, and that part is filled in from the germline J gene. V is TRBV2 and J is TRBJ2-6; D remains ambiguous. Trimming pared 6 bases from V and 3 bases from J, leaving 12 bases between. The CDR3 loop spans 15 amino acids. Looked up from germline, CDR1 is SNHLY and CDR2 is FYNNEI. The CDR3 bases that were read are TGTGCCAGCAGAGTATCGGGTGGTGGGGCCAACGTC. Translation: CASRVSGGGANV. The entire CDR3 sequence reads CASRVSGGGANVLTF.